A selection of T cell receptor beta chains follows, all from one sample in a study of cytomegalovirus exposure and HLA in healthy donors. Sequencing used immunoSEQ multiplex PCR; TCRdb keeps in-frame clones, though not all of them. The data contain about 150,000 clones, roughly 78% of them singletons. The sequencing sample was made of PBMCs. These receptors all stem from a man over 45 in good health and CMV-seropositive. Each CDR3 is given with its conserved first and last residue. Each record gives: J gene, clone size, V gene, D gene, CDR3 protein, CDR3 DNA. The D gene is left open where the match is weak. Clone size is stated in some rows and not others, as once, few, many or a class when expanded.

J: TRBJ2-3
size: -
V: TRBV5-1
D: -
CDR3: CASSLEREWTDTQYF
DNA: TGCGCCAGCAGCTTAGAACGGGAGTGGACAGATACGCAGTATTTT

J: TRBJ2-5
size: -
V: TRBV29-1
D: -
CDR3: CSVEEPQGFFQETQYF
DNA: TGCAGCGTTGAAGAGCCCCAGGGGTTTTTCCAAGAGACCCAGTACTTC

J: TRBJ2-7
size: -
V: TRBV5-4
D: -
CDR3: CASSSLSGEQYF
DNA: TGTGCCAGCAGCTCCCTCAGCGGAGAGCAGTACTTC

J: TRBJ2-7
size: -
V: TRBV28
D: -
CDR3: CASSPLGGEQYF
DNA: TGTGCCAGCAGCCCCTTAGGGGGTGAGCAGTACTTC

J: TRBJ1-2
size: -
V: TRBV6-1
D: -
CDR3: CASRVTGSRGYTF
DNA: TGTGCCAGCAGGGTCACAGGGTCGCGGGGCTACACCTTC

J: TRBJ1-4
size: once
V: TRBV29-1
D: -
CDR3: CSARTVWNEKLFF
DNA: TGCAGCGCTCGGACAGTTTGGAATGAAAAACTGTTTTTT

J: TRBJ2-3
size: few
V: TRBV5-6
D: -
CDR3: CASSPPRLGDTQYF
DNA: TGTGCCAGCTCACCTCCCAGGTTGGGAGATACGCAGTATTTT

J: TRBJ1-5
size: -
V: TRBV27
D: -
CDR3: CASSSGVGQPQHF
DNA: TGTGCCAGCAGTTCCGGGGTTGGGCAGCCCCAGCATTTT

J: TRBJ1-6
size: -
V: TRBV11-2
D: -
CDR3: CASTPVGGALASPLHF
DNA: TGTGCCAGCACCCCAGTGGGAGGAGCCCTGGCTTCACCCCTCCACTTT

J: TRBJ2-2
size: few
V: TRBV7-6
D: -
CDR3: CASSLTGNTGELFF
DNA: TGTGCCAGCAGCCTGACAGGGAACACCGGGGAGCTGTTTTTT

J: TRBJ2-7
size: -
V: TRBV27
D: -
CDR3: CASSLGLGGASYEQYF
DNA: TGTGCCAGCAGTTTGGGCCTTGGAGGGGCCTCCTACGAGCAGTACTTC

J: TRBJ2-1
size: -
V: TRBV19
D: -
CDR3: CASSIDSAGDEQFF
DNA: TGTGCCAGTAGTATAGACTCCGCGGGCGATGAGCAGTTCTTC

J: TRBJ2-1
size: -
V: TRBV6-5
D: TRBD2
CDR3: CASSRTSGNEQFF
DNA: TGTGCCAGCAGCCGTACTAGCGGCAATGAGCAGTTCTTC

J: TRBJ2-2
size: -
V: TRBV4-2
D: -
CDR3: CASSQGLANTGELFF
DNA: TGTGCCAGCAGCCAAGGCCTAGCGAACACCGGGGAGCTGTTTTTT

J: TRBJ1-6
size: -
V: TRBV4-2
D: TRBD1
CDR3: CASSQAGGNNSPLHF
DNA: TGTGCCAGCAGCCAAGCAGGGGGAAATAATTCACCCCTCCACTTT

J: TRBJ2-7
size: few
V: TRBV11-3
D: -
CDR3: CASSLAGGVGYEQYF
DNA: TGTGCCAGCAGCTTGGCAGGCGGGGTTGGCTACGAGCAGTACTTC

J: TRBJ2-5
size: -
V: TRBV6-1
D: -
CDR3: CASRSRQTQETQYF
DNA: TGTGCCAGCAGATCTCGACAGACCCAAGAGACCCAGTACTTC

J: TRBJ1-6
size: -
V: TRBV5-4
D: -
CDR3: CASSLVGASPLHF
DNA: TGTGCCAGCAGCTTGGTTGGAGCTTCACCCCTCCACTTT

J: TRBJ1-5
size: -
V: TRBV10-1
D: -
CDR3: CASSPGHLHQPQHF
DNA: TGCGCCAGCAGTCCCGGACACCTCCATCAGCCCCAGCATTTT

J: TRBJ2-2
size: -
V: TRBV9
D: -
CDR3: CASSVATGGRTGELFF
DNA: TGTGCCAGCAGCGTAGCTACCGGGGGGCGGACCGGGGAGCTGTTTTTT

J: TRBJ2-2
size: -
V: TRBV4-2
D: -
CDR3: CASSSRAGGGNTGELFF
DNA: TGTGCCAGCAGCTCCCGGGCCGGGGGTGGGAACACCGGGGAGCTGTTTTTT

J: TRBJ1-2
size: -
V: TRBV5-4
D: TRBD1
CDR3: CASTDRGNYGYTF
DNA: TGTGCCAGCACGGACAGGGGAAACTATGGCTACACCTTC

J: TRBJ2-7
size: many
V: TRBV7-8
D: -
CDR3: CASSFTGATLEQYF
DNA: TGTGCCAGCAGCTTCACGGGAGCGACCCTCGAGCAGTACTTC

J: TRBJ2-5
size: -
V: TRBV7-6
D: -
CDR3: CASSLSRGQETQYF
DNA: TGTGCCAGCAGCTTAAGTAGGGGTCAAGAGACCCAGTACTTC

J: TRBJ2-1
size: -
V: TRBV4-3
D: -
CDR3: CASSQRGQGEQFF
DNA: TGCGCCAGCAGCCAAAGAGGTCAGGGGGAGCAGTTCTTC

J: TRBJ2-3
size: -
V: TRBV6-6
D: -
CDR3: CASRPPTQGVDTQYF
DNA: TGTGCCAGCAGACCACCAACACAGGGAGTAGATACGCAGTATTTT

J: TRBJ1-4
size: few
V: TRBV27
D: -
CDR3: CASSTRGGATNEKLFF
DNA: TGTGCCAGCAGTACTCGAGGGGGGGCAACTAATGAAAAACTGTTTTTT

J: TRBJ2-5
size: once
V: TRBV2
D: TRBD2
CDR3: CASSEDRAGGEETQYF
DNA: TGTGCCAGCAGTGAAGATCGAGCGGGGGGTGAAGAGACCCAGTACTTC

J: TRBJ2-7
size: -
V: TRBV25-1
D: TRBD1
CDR3: CASSGTGGGEQYF
DNA: TGTGCCAGCAGCGGGACAGGGGGCGGCGAGCAGTACTTC

J: TRBJ2-1
size: -
V: TRBV28
D: TRBD2
CDR3: CASSLPGTSGRNEQFF
DNA: TGTGCCAGCAGTTTGCCCGGGACTAGCGGGAGGAATGAGCAGTTCTTC

J: TRBJ2-3
size: once
V: TRBV12-5
D: TRBD2
CDR3: CASGLGLAQPSTDTQYF
DNA: TGTGCTAGTGGCCTAGGACTAGCCCAACCTAGCACAGATACGCAGTATTTT

J: TRBJ2-2
size: -
V: TRBV19
D: TRBD2
CDR3: CASSHSGPNTGELFF
DNA: TGTGCCAGTAGTCATAGCGGGCCGAACACCGGGGAGCTGTTTTTT

J: TRBJ2-2
size: -
V: TRBV28
D: -
CDR3: CASRRGSNTGELFF
DNA: TGTGCCAGCAGGAGAGGTTCGAACACCGGGGAGCTGTTTTTT

J: TRBJ2-1
size: -
V: TRBV11-1
D: TRBD1
CDR3: CASSASRGPYNEQFF
DNA: TGTGCCAGCAGTGCCTCTAGGGGGCCCTACAATGAGCAGTTCTTC

J: TRBJ2-2
size: few
V: TRBV14
D: -
CDR3: CASSQRGLYGELFF
DNA: TGTGCCAGCAGCCAAAGGGGCCTTTACGGGGAGCTGTTTTTT

J: TRBJ1-2
size: -
V: TRBV7-8
D: -
CDR3: CASSLTSNYGYTF
DNA: TGTGCCAGCAGCTTGACATCTAACTATGGCTACACCTTC